This TCR beta chain was recorded in a study of CD8 T cells in Susac syndrome. RNA was extracted with the RNeasy kit, and a quantity of about 0.5 to 1 ug was reverse transcribed using random hexamers. TCRdb reprocessed the immunoSEQ multiplex PCR reads with MiXCR, giving one entry per CDR3 protein. The sample records approximately 74,000 distinct CDR3 sequences, about 92% being singletons. Germline-derived CDR1 and CDR2 are MNHNY and SVGAGI (reference sequence). The CDR3 spans 10 residues. V dropped 5 bases and J dropped 3 bases, with 1 base sitting between them. The sample comprised CD4+ T cells from PBMCs. This chain links TRBV6-6 with TRBJ2-5; no definite D call. This TCR was sampled from a human donor with Susac syndrome. CDR3 loop: CASSKETQYF. DNA for the CDR3: TGTGCCAGCAGTAAAGAGACCCAGTACTTC.